Below are 3 T cell receptor beta chains sequenced from a single sample in a study of CD8+ T cells in alopecia areata (dated by TCRdb to the late 2010s). Per the publication, the treatment or condition label means: oral pan-JAK inhibitor, 5-10 mg twice daily. Libraries were constructed by the immunoSEQ multiplex PCR assay. To provide template for TCR sequencing, every sample had RNA extracted and reverse transcribed into cDNA. Imported from immuneACCESS, the table was reduced by TCRdb to in-frame sequences with V and J called. These copies leave out some clones; in studies compared against another copy, an unresolved V gene accounts for under half, and the cause of the remainder is not known. This sample lists fewer than 250,000 clones; around three fifths were detected once. The ten largest clones add up to approximately 1.2% of the sample. The source was CD4+ T cells sorted from blood, collected around week 50, from a patient treated with tofacitinib. Receptors were obtained from a human donor with alopecia areata.

The chain uses TRBV5-1 and TRBJ2-1; weak D call: TRBD1 (5 bases). Trimming took 0 bases from V and 8 from J, leaving 9 bases between them. The CDR3 is made up of 13 amino acids. The germline gives CDR1 SGHRS, CDR2 YFSETQ. In DNA, the CDR3 is TGCGCCAGCAGCTTGGCAGGGTTGGATGAGCAGTTCTTC. Protein sequence: CASSLAGLDEQFF.

V usage is TRBV29-1 and J usage is TRBJ2-2; D may match TRBD1 or TRBD2 (5 bases each). The CDR3 extends over 13 amino acids. The germline CDR1 and CDR2 sequences are SQVTM and ANQGSEA. Trimming took off 7 bases at V and 6 bases at J, with 15 bases between the two ends. The CDR3 is CSALGVFAGELFF. DNA of the CDR3: TGCAGCGCCCTGGGGGTATTTGCCGGGGAGCTGTTTTTT.

The chain is built from TRBV29-1 and TRBJ1-1; D is unclear. The CDR3 is made up of 15 amino acids. The V end lost 1 base, the J end lost 6 bases, and 18 bases lay between the germline ends. Germline V CDR1 and CDR2: SQVTM, ANQGSEA. The CDR3 spells CSVEVASALSAEAFF. The CDR3 region has the DNA TGCAGCGTTGAAGTTGCGTCAGCTCTTTCAGCTGAAGCTTTCTTT.